This T cell receptor beta chain derives from a study of shared clonotypes between healthy human individuals. General study results and limits: Naive subsets generally exceeded memory subsets in estimated richness. A limitation of the genetic and exposure-history diversity represented arose from few donors.

Genomic DNA per cell subset filled all wells of several immunoSEQ plates. The data were produced by immunoSEQ multiplex PCR, yet TCRdb's version contains in-frame clones alone and is incomplete. The sample includes some 2,000,000 clones, 95% of them seen just once. The split of CD4+ cells yielded CD45RA+ naive and CD45RA-negative memory subsets. Concerning this clone: Antigen unknown. This clone may be a read error of a much larger clone one base away. This sample also contains other DNA sequences that code for the same CDR3.

The sequence came from a man aged 18 to 29 in good health. Sequencing used naive CD4+ T cells sorted from blood. Subset noted: CD45RA+ positively selected.

CDR3 in amino acids: CASSQDRAGGEQYF. CDR3 DNA sequence: TGCGCCAGCAGCCAGGATAGGGCTGGAGGAGAGCAGTACTTC. V and J are TRBV4-3 and TRBJ2-5, with a possible D match to TRBD2 (5 bases). The germline V and J ends were trimmed by 3 bases and 11 bases, with 19 bases remaining between them. This CDR3 comprises 14 residues. Germline loops: CDR1 LGHNA, CDR2 YSLEER.